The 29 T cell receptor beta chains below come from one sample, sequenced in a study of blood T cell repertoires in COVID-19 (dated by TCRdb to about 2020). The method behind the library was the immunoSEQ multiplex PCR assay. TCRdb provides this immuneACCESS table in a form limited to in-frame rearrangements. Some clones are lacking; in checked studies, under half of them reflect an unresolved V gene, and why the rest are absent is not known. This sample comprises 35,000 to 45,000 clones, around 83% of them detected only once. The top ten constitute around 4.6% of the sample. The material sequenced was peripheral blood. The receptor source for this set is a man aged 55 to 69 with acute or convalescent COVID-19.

As DNA, the CDR3 is TGTGCCAGCAGCACCCGACTAGCGGGGGCCCTTCCGGCGGGGCTGTTTTTT. Protein: CASSTRLAGALPAGLFF. V gene TRBV14 combines with J gene TRBJ2-2; 12 positions agree with TRBD2. The CDR3 totals 17 residues. The V segment lost 5 bases and the J segment 13 bases; nucleotides outside the gene matches: 17. Germline CDR1 is SGHDN and CDR2 is FVKESK.

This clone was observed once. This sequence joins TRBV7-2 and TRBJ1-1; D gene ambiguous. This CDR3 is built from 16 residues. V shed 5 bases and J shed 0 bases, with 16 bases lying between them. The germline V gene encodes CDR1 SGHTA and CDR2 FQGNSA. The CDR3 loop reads CASSPQAAAMNTEAFF. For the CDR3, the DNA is TGTGCCAGCAGCCCCCAAGCGGCAGCCATGAACACTGAAGCTTTCTTT.

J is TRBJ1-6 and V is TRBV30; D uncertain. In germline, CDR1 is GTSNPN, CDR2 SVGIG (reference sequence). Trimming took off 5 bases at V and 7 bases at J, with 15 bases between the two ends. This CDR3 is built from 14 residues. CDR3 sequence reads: CAWDQASPNSPLHF. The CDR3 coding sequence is TGTGCCTGGGATCAAGCGAGCCCCAATTCACCCCTCCACTTT.

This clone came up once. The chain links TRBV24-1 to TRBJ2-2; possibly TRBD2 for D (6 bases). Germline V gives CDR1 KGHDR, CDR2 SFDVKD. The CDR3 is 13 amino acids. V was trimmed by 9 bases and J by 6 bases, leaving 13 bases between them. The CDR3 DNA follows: TGTGCCACCGGGACTGCTTCCCCCGGGGAGCTGTTTTTT. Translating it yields CATGTASPGELFF.

The CDR3 DNA reads as TGTGCCAGCAGCTCAACCCCCCCAGGGGCTAACTATGGCTACACCTTC. This sequence encodes CASSSTPPGANYGYTF. V and J are TRBV7-2 and TRBJ1-2, with D tentatively TRBD1 (6 bases). Germline assignment: CDR1 SGHTA and CDR2 FQGNSA. The CDR3 loop spans 16 amino acids. Trimming pared 4 bases from V and 0 bases from J, leaving 15 bases between.

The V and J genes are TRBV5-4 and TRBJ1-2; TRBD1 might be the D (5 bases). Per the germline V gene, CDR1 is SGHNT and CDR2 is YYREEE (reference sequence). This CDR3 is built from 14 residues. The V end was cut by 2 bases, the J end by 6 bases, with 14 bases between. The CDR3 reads CASSFARGIDGYTF. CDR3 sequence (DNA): TGTGCCAGCAGCTTCGCTCGGGGGATCGATGGCTACACCTTC.

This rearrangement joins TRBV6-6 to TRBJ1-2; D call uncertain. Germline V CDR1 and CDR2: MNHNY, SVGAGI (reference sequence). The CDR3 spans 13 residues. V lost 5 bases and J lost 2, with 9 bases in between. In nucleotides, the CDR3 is TGTGCCAGCAGTCTCGCGGGGAACTATGGCTACACCTTC. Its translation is CASSLAGNYGYTF.

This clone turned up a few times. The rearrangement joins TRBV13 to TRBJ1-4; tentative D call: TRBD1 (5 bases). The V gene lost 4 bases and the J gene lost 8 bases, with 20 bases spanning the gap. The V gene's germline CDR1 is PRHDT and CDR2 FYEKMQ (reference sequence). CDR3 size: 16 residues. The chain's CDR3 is CASSSSQGREGEKLFF. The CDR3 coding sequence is TGTGCCAGCAGCTCCTCCCAGGGAAGGGAGGGAGAAAAACTGTTTTTT.

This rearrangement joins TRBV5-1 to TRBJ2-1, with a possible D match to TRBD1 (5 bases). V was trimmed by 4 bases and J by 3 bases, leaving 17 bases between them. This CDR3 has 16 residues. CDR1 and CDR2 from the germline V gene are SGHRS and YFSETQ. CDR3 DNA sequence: TGCGCCAGCAGCCCCTTGCGGAATAGGGGCTACAATGAGCAGTTCTTC. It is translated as CASSPLRNRGYNEQFF.

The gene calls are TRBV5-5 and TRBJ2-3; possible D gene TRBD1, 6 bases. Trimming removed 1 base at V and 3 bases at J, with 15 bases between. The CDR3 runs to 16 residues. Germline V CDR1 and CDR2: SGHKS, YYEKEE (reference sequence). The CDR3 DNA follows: TGTGCCAGCAGCTTGATCTGGGGGCGCGGGACAGATACGCAGTATTTT. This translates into CASSLIWGRGTDTQYF. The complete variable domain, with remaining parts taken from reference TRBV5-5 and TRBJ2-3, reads DAGVTQSPTHLIKTRGQQVTLRCSPISGHKSVSWYQQVLGQGPQFIFQYYEKEERGRGNFPDRFSARQFPNYSSELNVNALLLGDSALYLCASSLIWGRGTDTQYFGPGTRLTVL.

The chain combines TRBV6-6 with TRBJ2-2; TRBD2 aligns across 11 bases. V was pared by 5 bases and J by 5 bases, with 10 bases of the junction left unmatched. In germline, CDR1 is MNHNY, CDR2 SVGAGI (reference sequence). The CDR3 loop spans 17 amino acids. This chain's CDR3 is CASSPLAGGVGTGELFF. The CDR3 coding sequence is TGTGCCAGCAGTCCCCTAGCGGGAGGAGTAGGGACCGGGGAGCTGTTTTTT.

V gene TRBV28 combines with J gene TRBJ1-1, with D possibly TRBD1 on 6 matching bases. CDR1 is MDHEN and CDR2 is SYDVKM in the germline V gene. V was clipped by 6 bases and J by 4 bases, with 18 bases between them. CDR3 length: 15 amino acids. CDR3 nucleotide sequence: TGTGCCAGCAGCAAACTCCAGGGGTGGGGCACTGAAGCTTTCTTT. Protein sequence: CASSKLQGWGTEAFF.

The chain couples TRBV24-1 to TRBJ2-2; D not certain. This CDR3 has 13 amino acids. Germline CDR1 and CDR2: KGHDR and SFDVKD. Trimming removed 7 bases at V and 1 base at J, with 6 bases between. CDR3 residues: CATSQRNTGELFF. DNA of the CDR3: TGTGCCACCAGCCAGCGGAACACCGGGGAGCTGTTTTTT.

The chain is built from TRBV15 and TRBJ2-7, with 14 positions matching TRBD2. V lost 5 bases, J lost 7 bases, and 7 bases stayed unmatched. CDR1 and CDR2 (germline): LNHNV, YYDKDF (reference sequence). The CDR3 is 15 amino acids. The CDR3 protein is CATSVGGLAGAEQYF. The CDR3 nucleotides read TGTGCCACCAGCGTGGGGGGACTAGCGGGAGCAGAGCAGTACTTC.

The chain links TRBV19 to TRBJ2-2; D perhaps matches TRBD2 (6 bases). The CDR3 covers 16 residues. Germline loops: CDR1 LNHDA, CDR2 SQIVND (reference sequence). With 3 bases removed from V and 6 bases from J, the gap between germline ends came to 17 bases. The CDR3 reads CASSIGSWGGAGELFF. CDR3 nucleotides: TGTGCCAGTAGTATCGGGAGCTGGGGCGGGGCCGGGGAGCTGTTTTTT.

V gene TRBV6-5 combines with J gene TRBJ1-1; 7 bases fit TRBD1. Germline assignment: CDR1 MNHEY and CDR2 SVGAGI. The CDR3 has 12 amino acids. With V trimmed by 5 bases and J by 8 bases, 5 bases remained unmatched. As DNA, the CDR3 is TGTGCCAGCAGTCGACCGACAGGGGAAGCTTTCTTT. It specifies CASSRPTGEAFF.

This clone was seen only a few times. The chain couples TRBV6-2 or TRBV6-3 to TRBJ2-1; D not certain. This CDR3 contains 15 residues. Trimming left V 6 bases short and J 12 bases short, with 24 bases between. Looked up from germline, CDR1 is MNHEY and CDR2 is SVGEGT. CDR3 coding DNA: TGTGCCAGCAGCCACAGCTTCTCCAGAAAACAAGGGCAGTTCTTC. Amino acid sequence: CASSHSFSRKQGQFF.

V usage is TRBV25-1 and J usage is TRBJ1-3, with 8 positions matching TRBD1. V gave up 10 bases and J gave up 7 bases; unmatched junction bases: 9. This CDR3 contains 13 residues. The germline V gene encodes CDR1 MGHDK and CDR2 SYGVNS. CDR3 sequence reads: CATSTGVGNTIYF. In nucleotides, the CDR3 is TGTGCCACCTCGACAGGGGTGGGGAACACCATATATTTT.

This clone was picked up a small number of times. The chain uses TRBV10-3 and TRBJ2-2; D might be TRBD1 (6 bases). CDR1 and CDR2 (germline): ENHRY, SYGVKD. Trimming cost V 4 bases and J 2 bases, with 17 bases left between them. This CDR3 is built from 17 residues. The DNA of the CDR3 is TGTGCCATCAGTGCTCGTTCGGCACAGGGAAACACCGGGGAGCTGTTTTTT. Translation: CAISARSAQGNTGELFF.

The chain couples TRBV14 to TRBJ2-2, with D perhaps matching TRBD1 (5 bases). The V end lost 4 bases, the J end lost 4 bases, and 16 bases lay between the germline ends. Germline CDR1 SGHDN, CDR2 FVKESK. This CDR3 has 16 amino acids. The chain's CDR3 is CASSPLLGQGTGELFF. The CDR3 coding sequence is TGTGCCAGCAGCCCGTTGTTGGGGCAGGGCACCGGGGAGCTGTTTTTT.

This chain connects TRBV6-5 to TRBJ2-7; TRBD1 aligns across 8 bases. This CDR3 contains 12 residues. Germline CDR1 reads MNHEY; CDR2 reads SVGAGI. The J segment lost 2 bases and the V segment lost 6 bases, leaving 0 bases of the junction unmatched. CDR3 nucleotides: TGTGCCAGCAGGACAGGGGCCTACGAGCAGTACTTC. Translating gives CASRTGAYEQYF.

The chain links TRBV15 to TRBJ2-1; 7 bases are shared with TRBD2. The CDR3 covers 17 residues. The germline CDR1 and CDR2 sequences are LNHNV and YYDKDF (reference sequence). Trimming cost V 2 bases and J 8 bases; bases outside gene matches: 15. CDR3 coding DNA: TGTGCCACCAGCAGAAAACGAGGAGCGGGAAATTGGGATGAGCAGTTCTTC. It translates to CATSRKRGAGNWDEQFF.

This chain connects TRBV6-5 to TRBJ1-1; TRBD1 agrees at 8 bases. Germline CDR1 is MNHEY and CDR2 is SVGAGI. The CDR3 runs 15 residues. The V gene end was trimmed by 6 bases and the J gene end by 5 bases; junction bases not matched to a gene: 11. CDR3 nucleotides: TGTGCCAGCAGCCGCGCCGGACAGGGTAGGACTGAAGCTTTCTTT. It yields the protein CASSRAGQGRTEAFF.

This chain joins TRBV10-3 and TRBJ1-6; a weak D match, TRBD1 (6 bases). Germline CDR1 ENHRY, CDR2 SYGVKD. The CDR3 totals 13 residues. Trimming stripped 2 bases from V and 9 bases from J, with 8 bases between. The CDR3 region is CAISEGDTSPLHF. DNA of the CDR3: TGTGCCATCAGTGAGGGGGACACTTCACCCCTCCACTTT.

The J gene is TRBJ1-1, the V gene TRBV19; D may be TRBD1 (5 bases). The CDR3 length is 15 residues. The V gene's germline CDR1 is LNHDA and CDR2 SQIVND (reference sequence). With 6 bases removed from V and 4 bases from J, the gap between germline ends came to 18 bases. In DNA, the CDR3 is TGTGCCAGTAGAGGGGTTGTTGCTTCGAGCACTGAAGCTTTCTTT. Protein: CASRGVVASSTEAFF.

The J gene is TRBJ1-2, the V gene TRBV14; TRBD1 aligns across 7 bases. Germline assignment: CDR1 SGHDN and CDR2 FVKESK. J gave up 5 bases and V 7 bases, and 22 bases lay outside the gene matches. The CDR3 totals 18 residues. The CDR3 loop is CASIPPSWTGNRAYGYTF. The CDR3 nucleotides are TGTGCCAGCATCCCTCCCTCCTGGACAGGCAATCGGGCTTATGGCTACACCTTC.

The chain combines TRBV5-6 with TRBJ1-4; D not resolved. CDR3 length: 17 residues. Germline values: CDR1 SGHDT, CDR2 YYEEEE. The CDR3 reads CASSRRQETATNEKLFF. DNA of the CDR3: TGTGCAAGTTCTCGCCGGCAGGAAACTGCAACTAATGAAAAACTGTTTTTT.

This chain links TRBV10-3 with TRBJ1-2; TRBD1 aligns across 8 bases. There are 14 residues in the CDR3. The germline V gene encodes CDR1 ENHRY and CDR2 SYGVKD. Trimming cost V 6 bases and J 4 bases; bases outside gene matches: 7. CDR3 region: CAISSGGATYGYTF. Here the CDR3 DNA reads TGTGCCATCAGCTCAGGGGGCGCGACCTATGGCTACACCTTC.

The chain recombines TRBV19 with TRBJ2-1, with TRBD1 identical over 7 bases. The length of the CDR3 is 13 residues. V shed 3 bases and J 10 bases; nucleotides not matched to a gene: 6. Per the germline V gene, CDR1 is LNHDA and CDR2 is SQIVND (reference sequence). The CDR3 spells CASSIMTGREQFF. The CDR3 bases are TGTGCCAGTAGTATTATGACAGGGCGAGAGCAGTTCTTC.